The 28 T cell receptor beta chains listed next were all sequenced from one sample in a study of T cell changes during pregnancy in multiple sclerosis. TCRdb's copy holds only in-frame clones and misses some; the assay was immunoSEQ multiplex PCR. Of roughly 80,000 clones listed, 70% to 90% were seen once; the top ten hold less than 2.5%. Sequencing used peripheral blood, obtained before pregnancy. These receptors originate from a female donor with multiple sclerosis, enrolled in a pregnancy study.

The chain links TRBV30 to TRBJ2-7; 10 bases line up with TRBD2. V was clipped by 0 bases and J by 4 bases; unmatched bases: 3. Germline-derived CDR1 and CDR2 are GTSNPN and SVGIG (reference sequence). The CDR3 totals 14 residues. The CDR3 loop reads CAWSVSGGWYEQYF. CDR3 nucleotides: TGTGCCTGGAGTGTTAGCGGGGGGTGGTACGAGCAGTACTTC.

The rearrangement joins TRBV19 to TRBJ1-1; TRBD1 might be the D (6 bases). CDR1 is LNHDA, CDR2 SQIVND, per germline (reference sequence). The CDR3 has 15 amino acids. Trimming removed 2 bases at V and 5 bases at J, with 15 bases between. CDR3 amino acids: CASSISGLGGTEAFF. CDR3 coding DNA: TGTGCCAGTAGTATATCCGGACTAGGGGGGACTGAAGCTTTCTTT. The full variable domain, its missing parts supplied by reference TRBV19 and TRBJ1-1, is DGGITQSPKYLFRKEGQNVTLSCEQNLNHDAMYWYRQDPGQGLRLIYYSQIVNDFQKGDIAEGYSVSREKKESFPLTVTSAQKNPTAFYLCASSISGLGGTEAFFGQGTRLTVV.

This clone occurred once. The gene calls are TRBV9 and TRBJ2-3; D gene unclear. Germline CDR1 SGDLS, CDR2 YYNGEE. Trimming pared 3 bases from V and 2 bases from J, leaving 13 bases between. CDR3 length: 15 amino acids. This CDR3 is CASSGPSDITDTQYF. The CDR3 DNA reads TGTGCCAGCAGCGGGCCCAGTGATATCACAGATACGCAGTATTTT.

The chain combines TRBV9 with TRBJ2-7; 8 positions match TRBD2. The CDR3 runs to 15 residues. Germline CDR1 SGDLS, CDR2 YYNGEE. Trimming at V came to 0 bases and at J to 3 bases, leaving 5 bases not matched to a gene. As DNA, the CDR3 is TGTGCCAGCAGCGTAGAGGCTAGCGGGCACTACGAGCAGTACTTC. It specifies CASSVEASGHYEQYF.

The rearrangement joins TRBV4-1 to TRBJ1-3; D not resolved. Trimming took 5 bases from V and 0 from J, leaving 11 bases between them. The germline gives CDR1 MGHRA, CDR2 YSYEKL. The CDR3 is 15 amino acids. CDR3 residues: CASSSPELSGNTIYF. In DNA form, the CDR3 reads TGCGCCAGCAGCTCCCCTGAGCTCTCTGGAAACACCATATATTTT.

The V and J genes are TRBV5-1 and TRBJ2-3; 7 bases agree with TRBD1. Germline V lookup: CDR1 SGHRS, CDR2 YFSETQ. The CDR3 spans 15 residues. After removal of 3 bases from V and 2 bases from J, the junction contained 6 bases not matched to a gene. CDR3 bases: TGCGCCAGCAGCTCCTACAGGGGTATCACAGATACGCAGTATTTT. It codes for CASSSYRGITDTQYF.

This chain connects TRBV6-6 to TRBJ1-2; TRBD1 is a possible D gene (5 bases). The CDR3 consists of 15 residues. Trimming shortened V by 6 bases and J by 1 base, and 15 bases separated the two germline ends. Per germline, CDR1 MNHNY and CDR2 SVGAGI (reference sequence). The CDR3 protein is CASSLLTALNYGYTF. The CDR3 DNA sequence: TGTGCCAGCAGCCTTCTGACAGCACTTAACTATGGCTACACCTTC.

The V gene is TRBV6-1, the J gene TRBJ2-7; tentative D call: TRBD2 (5 bases). Looked up from germline, CDR1 is MNHNS and CDR2 is SASEGT. The CDR3 spans 15 residues. Trimming removed 1 base at V and 1 base at J, with 11 bases between. The CDR3 DNA reads as TGTGCCAGCAGTGAAGTTTCGGGGTCTTCCTACGAGCAGTACTTC. This sequence encodes CASSEVSGSSYEQYF.

The V and J genes are TRBV4-1 and TRBJ2-3; possibly TRBD2 for D (5 bases). This CDR3 has 14 residues. Trimming cost V 0 bases and J 4 bases, with 8 bases left between them. Germline V gene sequence: CDR1 MGHRA, CDR2 YSYEKL. This chain's CDR3 is CASSQDLSADTQYF. The CDR3 bases are TGCGCCAGCAGCCAAGATCTTAGCGCAGATACGCAGTATTTT.

The chain couples TRBV13 to TRBJ2-7, with TRBD2 matching over 7 bases. V trimming: 4 bases; J trimming: 4 bases; junction bases outside the gene matches: 7. The CDR3 totals 14 residues. Germline-derived CDR1 and CDR2 are PRHDT and FYEKMQ (reference sequence). In nucleotides, the CDR3 is TGTGCCAGCAGCTCCCAGCGGGGTCTATACGAGCAGTACTTC. Residues: CASSSQRGLYEQYF.

This chain joins TRBV14 and TRBJ1-3; D is unclear. The CDR3 covers 15 residues. The germline V and J ends were trimmed by 4 bases and 4 bases, with 14 bases remaining between them. Germline CDR1 SGHDN, CDR2 FVKESK. CDR3 sequence reads: CASSPSLFGGNTIYF. The CDR3 DNA reads TGTGCCAGCAGCCCTAGTTTGTTCGGGGGAAACACCATATATTTT. Using reference TRBV14 and TRBJ1-3 for the parts outside the CDR3, the full variable domain is EAGVTQFPSHSVIEKGQTVTLRCDPISGHDNLYWYRRVMGKEIKFLLHFVKESKQDESGMPNNRFLAERTGGTYSTLKVQPAELEDSGVYFCASSPSLFGGNTIYFGEGSWLTVV.

The CDR3, as DNA: TGTGCCAGCAGAGTATACGGGGAACACTACACCTTC. It is translated as CASRVYGEHYTF. The J gene is TRBJ1-2, the V gene TRBV2, with D unresolved. The CDR3 covers 12 residues. V was shortened by 6 bases and J by 10 bases, with 15 bases between the two germline ends. Looked up from germline, CDR1 is SNHLY and CDR2 is FYNNEI.

This chain joins TRBV11-2 and TRBJ2-6, with 7 bases fitting TRBD1. CDR1 and CDR2 from the germline V gene are SGHAT and FQNNGV. The CDR3 covers 16 residues. V trimming: 1 base; J trimming: 1 base; junction bases outside the gene matches: 1. CDR3 sequence (DNA): TGTGCCAGCAGCTTAGGACAGGGTTCTGGGGCCAACGTCCTGACTTTC. Translating gives CASSLGQGSGANVLTF. Combining the CDR3 with reference TRBV11-2 and TRBJ2-6 gives the whole variable domain EAGVAQSPRYKIIEKRQSVAFWCNPISGHATLYWYQQILGQGPKLLIQFQNNGVVDDSQLPKDRFSAERLKGVDSTLKIQPAKLEDSAVYLCASSLGQGSGANVLTFGAGSRLTVL.

This chain connects TRBV5-4 to TRBJ1-3; D gene ambiguous. Germline CDR1 and CDR2: SGHNT and YYREEE (reference sequence). The CDR3 runs to 17 residues. V was shortened by 3 bases and J by 2 bases, with 18 bases between the two germline ends. The CDR3 sequence: CASSSKRAGSAGNTIYF. CDR3 nucleotide sequence: TGTGCCAGCAGCTCAAAGAGGGCGGGATCCGCTGGAAACACCATATATTTT.

CDR3 coding DNA: TGTGCCAGCACCTCTGACAGGCGAACCGGGGAGCTGTTTTTT. Protein: CASTSDRRTGELFF. The chain employs TRBV27 and TRBJ2-2, with D perhaps matching TRBD1 (6 bases). The V gene's germline CDR1 is MNHEY and CDR2 SMNVEV (reference sequence). The CDR3 spans 14 residues. Trimming removed 7 bases at V and 5 bases at J, with 14 bases between.

The rearrangement links TRBV9 to TRBJ1-2, with 8 bases identical to TRBD1. The germline gives CDR1 SGDLS, CDR2 YYNGEE. This CDR3 has 13 residues. V lost 3 bases to trimming and J lost 5 bases; unmatched junction nucleotides: 3. The CDR3 loop reads CASSAQGVYGYTF. CDR3 coding DNA: TGTGCCAGCAGCGCACAGGGGGTGTATGGCTACACCTTC. Looking up the rest from reference TRBV9 and TRBJ1-2 gives the full variable domain: DSGVTQTPKHLITATGQRVTLRCSPRSGDLSVYWYQQSLDQGLQFLIQYYNGEERAKGNILERFSAQQFPDLHSELNLSSLELGDSALYFCASSAQGVYGYTFGSGTRLTVV.

Here the CDR3 reads CASRRGTEALNEQFF. The CDR3 coding sequence is TGCGCCAGCAGGAGAGGGACAGAGGCATTAAATGAGCAGTTCTTC. This sequence joins TRBV5-1 and TRBJ2-1, with 7 positions matching TRBD1. V shed 5 bases and J 7 bases; nucleotides not matched to a gene: 12. This CDR3 spans 15 amino acids. Germline CDR1 SGHRS, CDR2 YFSETQ. The full variable domain, in which reference TRBV5-1 and TRBJ2-1 provide the parts outside the CDR3, is KAGVTQTPRYLIKTRGQQVTLSCSPISGHRSVSWYQQTPGQGLQFLFEYFSETQRNKGNFPGRFSGRQFSNSRSEMNVSTLELGDSALYLCASRRGTEALNEQFFGPGTRLTVL.

The chain has TRBV28 and TRBJ2-7; D may be TRBD2 (6 bases). Trimming took 5 bases from V and 2 from J, leaving 22 bases between them. The germline CDR1 and CDR2 sequences are MDHEN and SYDVKM. The CDR3 consists of 17 residues. The CDR3 is CASSTNLGTRFAYEQYF. DNA for the CDR3: TGTGCCAGCAGTACGAACCTCGGGACTCGCTTCGCCTACGAGCAGTACTTC.

This clone was recorded once. CDR3 sequence reads: CASSLDRTVSYEQYF. CDR3 bases: TGTGCCAGCAGCTTAGATCGGACAGTCTCCTACGAGCAGTACTTC. The chain recombines TRBV11-2 with TRBJ2-7, with D perhaps TRBD1 (6 bases). The germline V gene encodes CDR1 SGHAT and CDR2 FQNNGV. The length of the CDR3 is 15 residues. Trimming cost V 0 bases and J 0 bases, with 9 bases left between them.

The CDR3 coding sequence is TGTGCCTGGAGTGTACTGGTCTACACTGAAGCTTTCTTT. As protein: CAWSVLVYTEAFF. This chain joins TRBV30 and TRBJ1-1; D is unresolved. Germline V gene lookup returns CDR1 GTSNPN and CDR2 SVGIG (reference sequence). Trimming removed 0 bases from V and 3 bases from J, with 8 bases in between. The CDR3 spans 13 residues.

The V call is TRBV25-1, the J call TRBJ1-4; 8 positions agree with TRBD1. The ends lost 5 bases at V and 5 bases at J; junction bases unmatched: 7. Germline V gene lookup returns CDR1 MGHDK and CDR2 SYGVNS. The CDR3 sequence is 15 residues long. In DNA, the CDR3 is TGTGCCAGCAGTCCCCGGACAGGGACCAATGAAAAACTGTTTTTT. The encoded protein is CASSPRTGTNEKLFF.

The chain combines TRBV6-5 with TRBJ1-6; D remains ambiguous. Trimming left V 6 bases short and J 7 bases short, with 16 bases between. Germline V gene sequence: CDR1 MNHEY, CDR2 SVGAGI. The CDR3 consists of 15 residues. The CDR3 sequence is CASSYGWSGNSPLHF. DNA for the CDR3: TGTGCCAGCAGCTACGGATGGTCGGGAAATTCACCCCTCCACTTT.

The rearrangement uses TRBV5-1 and TRBJ1-1, with D possibly matching TRBD1 (6 bases). Germline V gene data show CDR1 as SGHRS and CDR2 as YFSETQ. The V end was cut by 6 bases, the J end by 7 bases, with 22 bases between. The CDR3 is 15 residues long. DNA of the CDR3: TGCGCCAGCACCCTCACAGGGCGGGGGGGGGATGAAGCTTTCTTT. Its translation is CASTLTGRGGDEAFF.

The V and J genes are TRBV4-3 and TRBJ1-4, with a possible D match to TRBD1 (6 bases). The germline V gene has CDR1 LGHNA and CDR2 YSLEER. The length of the CDR3 is 15 residues. Trimming cost V 0 bases and J 5 bases, with 10 bases left between them. CDR3 bases: TGCGCCAGCAGCCAAGAACAGGGCCCGAATGAAAAACTGTTTTTT. Translating gives CASSQEQGPNEKLFF.

The genes are TRBV5-6 and TRBJ2-1; 7 nucleotides match TRBD2. This CDR3 spans 16 amino acids. The trim removed 5 bases at V and 6 bases at J, leaving 14 bases unmatched. The germline gives CDR1 SGHDT, CDR2 YYEEEE. In nucleotides, the CDR3 is TGTGCCAGCAGTCAACTTCGGACGGGGGGAGTCAATGAGCAGTTCTTC. This sequence encodes CASSQLRTGGVNEQFF.

The CDR3 DNA reads as TGTGCCAGCAGCCGTTTAGCGGCACTGAACACCGGGGAGCTGTTTTTT. Amino acid sequence: CASSRLAALNTGELFF. The chain is built from TRBV5-6 and TRBJ2-2; possible D gene TRBD2, 6 bases. The V gene's germline CDR1 is SGHDT and CDR2 YYEEEE. V lost 4 bases and J 1 base, leaving 14 bases between the germline ends. The CDR3 loop spans 16 amino acids.

The chain links TRBV10-2 to TRBJ1-1; TRBD1 agrees at 9 bases. The CDR3 has 14 residues. In germline, CDR1 is WSHSY, CDR2 SAAADI. The ends lost 7 bases at V and 5 bases at J; junction bases unmatched: 8. The CDR3 sequence: CASTPQGAGTEAFF. The CDR3 DNA is TGCGCCAGCACCCCACAGGGGGCAGGTACTGAAGCTTTCTTT.

This chain connects TRBV6-5 to TRBJ2-3; D remains ambiguous. The V gene lost 6 bases and the J gene lost 1 base, with 14 bases spanning the gap. Per the germline V gene, CDR1 is MNHEY and CDR2 is SVGAGI. The CDR3 length is 15 residues. CDR3 bases: TGTGCCAGCAGATCCATAGCCGTGGGCACAGATACGCAGTATTTT. This codes for CASRSIAVGTDTQYF.